The rows below give T cell receptor beta chains drawn from one sample of a study of blood T cell repertoires in COVID-19. Assay used: immunoSEQ multiplex PCR; TCRdb lists only in-frame clones, some missing. The sample lists 470,000 or so clones, about 90% occurring once. Sequencing was performed on PBMCs or T cells enriched from blood (not recorded which). The receptors derive from a woman between 18 and 29 years old with acute COVID-19. Each CDR3 is given with its conserved first and last residue. D genes are given only for firm matches. Size tells how often a clone was seen (once, few, many) or the class of an expanded clone, and some rows leave it out.

d_call	v_call	j_call	clone_size	cdr3_nt	cdr3_aa
.	TRBV18	TRBJ2-7	.	TGTGCCAGCTCACGCAGGTCGGACTCCTACGAGCAGTACTTC	CASSRRSDSYEQYF
TRBD1	TRBV13	TRBJ2-4	.	TGTGCCAGCAGTTTTAAGGGACAGGGGGAACACATTCAGTACTTC	CASSFKGQGEHIQYF
.	TRBV11-2	TRBJ2-7	.	TGTGCCAGCAGCCTCATGCAGGGCTCCTACGAGCAGTACTTC	CASSLMQGSYEQYF
TRBD2	TRBV2	TRBJ2-1	.	TGTGCCAGCATGAGATCGCTAGCGGGGCGGAATGAGCAGTTCTTC	CASMRSLAGRNEQFF
TRBD2	TRBV4-3	TRBJ2-3	.	TGCGCCAGCAGCTTCCGATGGACTAGAACAGATACGCAGTATTTT	CASSFRWTRTDTQYF
TRBD2	TRBV7-3	TRBJ2-2	.	TGTGCCAGCAGCTTAACATCTAGCGGGGGGCCCAGGGAGCTGTTTTTT	CASSLTSSGGPRELFF
.	TRBV4-3	TRBJ1-3	.	TGCGCCAGCAGCCGAACAGATAGCTCTGGAAACACCATATATTTT	CASSRTDSSGNTIYF
.	TRBV12-5	TRBJ1-1	.	TGTGCTAGTGGTTTGGTATACAGTAGTATGAACACTGAAGCTTTCTTT	CASGLVYSSMNTEAFF
TRBD1	TRBV6-6	TRBJ1-2	.	TGTGCCAGCAGTTGGACAGGGGGAGATGGCTACACCTTC	CASSWTGGDGYTF
.	TRBV19	TRBJ2-3	.	TGTGCCAGTAGTATTCGGGCAGGGGCATATATAGATACGCAGTATTTT	CASSIRAGAYIDTQYF
.	TRBV12-3/TRBV12-4	TRBJ2-5	.	TGTGCCAGCAGTAAGAGGGGGGGAGAGACCCAGTACTTC	CASSKRGGETQYF
.	TRBV18	TRBJ1-2	.	TGTGCCAGCTCACCGTTACGAGACTATGGCTACACCTTC	CASSPLRDYGYTF
.	TRBV3-1/TRBV3-2	TRBJ1-2	.	TGTGCCAGCAGCCAAGAGCGGCAGGGCTATGGCTACACCTTC	CASSQERQGYGYTF
.	TRBV15	TRBJ2-7	few	TGTGCCACCAGCAGAGATTTCGGGGGAATAGCTTACGAGCAGTACTTC	CATSRDFGGIAYEQYF
.	TRBV19	TRBJ2-3	.	TGTGCCAGTATTCAGAGGCACAATACGCAGTATTTT	CASIQRHNTQYF
.	TRBV27	TRBJ2-1	.	TGTGCCAGCAGTTTACCCGGGGGTGAGCAGTTCTTC	CASSLPGGEQFF
.	TRBV5-1	TRBJ2-7	.	TGCGCCAGCAGGCAACAGGGAGGGTATTACGAGCAGTACTTC	CASRQQGGYYEQYF
TRBD2	TRBV7-2	TRBJ2-7	.	TGTGCCAGCAGCTTATCCGCGGGAGCTGGGGAGCAGTACTTC	CASSLSAGAGEQYF
.	TRBV5-4	TRBJ1-2	.	TGTGCCAGCAGCCCACAGGGAAACTATGGCTACACCTTC	CASSPQGNYGYTF
.	TRBV19	TRBJ1-3	.	TGTGCCAGTAGTTTCTCTAAGAGAGGAAACACCATATATTTT	CASSFSKRGNTIYF
TRBD1	TRBV5-1	TRBJ2-2	.	TGCGCCAGCAGCTTGGAGTGGACAGGGAACACCGGGGAGCTGTTTTTT	CASSLEWTGNTGELFF
.	TRBV19	TRBJ2-7	once	TGTGCCAGTAGAAGGGAGGACGGGAGCTCCTACGAGCAGTACTTC	CASRREDGSSYEQYF